The 6 T cell receptor beta chains presented below share a single source sample, sequenced in a study of CD8+CD57+ T cells in acquired aplastic anemia (dated by TCRdb to 2016 to 2019). TCRdb shows the sequencer as Illumina HiSeq 2000. TCR beta VDJ combination and CDR3 sequence profiling used genomic DNA as the template. TCRdb handled the public reads itself, with Q25 trimming in fastp and clone calling in MiXCR, and kept productive beta chains. Every entry covers one CDR3 protein and lists the most common genes and DNA from its rows. The sample yields about 160,000 distinct CDR3 sequences; 71% were counted once. 45% to 60% of the sample belongs to the ten largest clones. Flow cytometry had shown CD8+CD57+ cell expansion in the patients selected for sequencing. Sequences were obtained from sorted CD4+, CD8+, or CD8+CD57+ T cells (not recorded which) from PBMCs. The receptors shown here come from a human donor with aplastic anemia.

The chain joins TRBV24-1 to TRBJ2-7, with D tentatively TRBD2 (6 bases). This CDR3 region has 14 residues. Germline CDR1 and CDR2: KGHDR and SFDVKD. V lost 11 bases and J lost 1, with 17 bases in between. CDR3 residues: CAIGLEGRSYEQYF. DNA of the CDR3: TGTGCCATCGGTTTGGAGGGGAGATCCTACGAGCAGTACTTC.

The V gene is TRBV9, the J gene TRBJ2-5; a weak D match, TRBD1 (6 bases). The germline V and J ends were trimmed by 4 bases and 4 bases, with 20 bases remaining between them. From germline, CDR1 is SGDLS and CDR2 YYNGEE. This CDR3 spans 16 amino acids. Written as DNA, the CDR3 is TGTGCCAGCAGCTTAGGATTGGCAGGGGTAGGAGAGACCCAGTACTTC. It is translated as CASSLGLAGVGETQYF. Complete variable domain (other parts from reference TRBV9 and TRBJ2-5): DSGVTQTPKHLITATGQRVTLRCSPRSGDLSVYWYQQSLDQGLQFLIQYYNGEERAKGNILERFSAQQFPDLHSELNLSSLELGDSALYFCASSLGLAGVGETQYFGPGTRLLVL.

The chain uses TRBV7-8 and TRBJ2-3; D ambiguous. This CDR3 has 15 residues. V lost 2 bases, J lost 5 bases, and 14 bases lay in between. Germline V gives CDR1 SGHVS, CDR2 FQNEAQ. CDR3 in DNA: TGTGCCAGCAGCTTAATCTCTGGCGTAGGAGATACGCAGTATTTT. This translates into CASSLISGVGDTQYF.

Comments on this clonotype: Since the CDR3 does not end with the conserved phenylalanine or tryptophan, this likely comes from a read error. The chain carries TRBV2 and TRBJ1-2; D gene ambiguous. V was trimmed by 7 bases and J by 2 bases, leaving 14 bases between them. Germline V gene sequence: CDR1 SNHLY, CDR2 FYNNEI. The CDR3 sequence is 14 residues long. This CDR3 is CASTLSYLNYGYTS. The CDR3 coding sequence is TGTGCCAGCACACTAAGCTACCTCAACTATGGCTACACCTCC.

The genes are TRBV29-1 and TRBJ1-2, with D perhaps matching TRBD1 (5 bases). V lost 7 bases and J 3 bases, leaving 12 bases between the germline ends. The CDR3 covers 12 residues. In germline, CDR1 is SQVTM, CDR2 ANQGSEA. The CDR3: CSAGRGDYGYTF. CDR3 in DNA: TGCAGCGCTGGTCGGGGGGACTATGGCTACACCTTC.

This chain uses TRBV20-1 with TRBJ2-7, with 9 bases that match TRBD1. V shed 6 bases and J 2 bases; nucleotides not matched to a gene: 11. CDR1 is DFQATT and CDR2 is SNEGSKA in the germline V gene (reference sequence). The CDR3 spans 15 residues. CDR3 DNA sequence: TGCAGTGCCAGGGGTTGGGACAGGGACCCCTACGAGCAGTACTTC. This gives the protein CSARGWDRDPYEQYF.